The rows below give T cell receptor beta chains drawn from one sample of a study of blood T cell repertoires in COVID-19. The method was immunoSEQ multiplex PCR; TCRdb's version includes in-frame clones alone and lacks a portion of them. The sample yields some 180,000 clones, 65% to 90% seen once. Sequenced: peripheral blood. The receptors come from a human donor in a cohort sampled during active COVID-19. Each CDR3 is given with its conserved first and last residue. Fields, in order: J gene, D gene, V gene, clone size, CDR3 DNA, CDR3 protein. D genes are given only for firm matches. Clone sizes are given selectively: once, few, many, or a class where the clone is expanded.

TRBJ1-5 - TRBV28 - TGTGCCAGCAGCCCCCCGGGGGAGGCCAATCAGCCCCAGCATTTT CASSPPGEANQPQHF
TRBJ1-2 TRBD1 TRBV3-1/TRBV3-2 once TGTGCCAGCAGCCCTACCGGGACAGGGCTTGGCTACACCTTC CASSPTGTGLGYTF
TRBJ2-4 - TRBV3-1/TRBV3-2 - TGTGCCAGCAGCCAAGACGGACTAGCCAAAAACATTCAGTACTTC CASSQDGLAKNIQYF
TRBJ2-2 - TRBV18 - TGTGCCAGCTCACCAGACAGCGCGAACACCGGGGAGCTGTTTTTT CASSPDSANTGELFF
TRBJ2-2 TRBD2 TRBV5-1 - TGCGCCAGCAGGGGCCTAGCGGAATACACCGGGGAGCTGTTTTTT CASRGLAEYTGELFF
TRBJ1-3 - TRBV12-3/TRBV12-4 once TGTGCCAGCGAGGTAGCTCTTGGAAACACCATATATTTT CASEVALGNTIYF
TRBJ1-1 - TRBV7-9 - TGTGCCAGCAGCTTAGCGCAGGGGACCACTGAAGCTTTCTTT CASSLAQGTTEAFF
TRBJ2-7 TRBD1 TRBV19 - TGTGCCAGTAGGACCGGGACAGGGACCTACGAGCAGTACTTC CASRTGTGTYEQYF
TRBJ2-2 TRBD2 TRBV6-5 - TGTGCCAGCAGTTACTCGCTAGCGGGAATAGGGGAGCTGTTTTTT CASSYSLAGIGELFF
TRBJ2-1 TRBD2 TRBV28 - TGTGCCAGCAGTCTAGCGGGAGCTAGCTACAATGAGCAGTTCTTC CASSLAGASYNEQFF
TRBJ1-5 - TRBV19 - TGTGCCAGTAGTACAGGACAGTTGGGTCAGCCCCAGCATTTT CASSTGQLGQPQHF
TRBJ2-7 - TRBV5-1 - TGCGCCAGCAGCTTGGCCGGTTGGGACCGCGGGACCCACGAGCAGTACTTC CASSLAGWDRGTHEQYF
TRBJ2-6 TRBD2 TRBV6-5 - TGTGCCAGCAGAACGGGAGGGTCTGGGGCCAACGTCCTGACTTTC CASRTGGSGANVLTF
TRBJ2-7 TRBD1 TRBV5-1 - TGCGCCAGCACCCGGACAGGGGGGATCTACGAGCAGTACTTC CASTRTGGIYEQYF
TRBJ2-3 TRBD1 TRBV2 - TGTGCCAGCAAGGGACAGGGACATCCCACAGATACGCAGTATTTT CASKGQGHPTDTQYF
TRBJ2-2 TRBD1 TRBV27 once TGTGCCAGCACCCGACAGGGAACGAACACCGGGGAGCTGTTTTTT CASTRQGTNTGELFF
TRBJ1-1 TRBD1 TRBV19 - TGTGCCAGTAGTGGGACAGGGTGGGGCACTGAAGCTTTCTTT CASSGTGWGTEAFF
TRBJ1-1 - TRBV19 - TGTGCCAGTACCCGGGGGGCGATGGCTGAAGCTTTCTTT CASTRGAMAEAFF
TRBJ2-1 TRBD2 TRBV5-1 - TGCGCCAGCAGCTTGGGGACTAGCTTTTACAATGAGCAGTTCTTC CASSLGTSFYNEQFF
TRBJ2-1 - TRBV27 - TGTGCCAGCAGCCGAGGGGGTGGCGGGAGCTCACGTGAGCAGTTCTTC CASSRGGGGSSREQFF
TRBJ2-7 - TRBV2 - TGTGCCACCCGCCGGGGTGGGATTGCCTACGAGCAGTACTTC CATRRGGIAYEQYF
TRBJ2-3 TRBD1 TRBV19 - TGTGCCAGTAGTATCTTGCAGCGGACAGGGGGCACAGATACGCAGTATTTT CASSILQRTGGTDTQYF
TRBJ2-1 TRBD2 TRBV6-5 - TGTGCCAGCAGTAGCGGGAGGGCGTCCTACAATGAGCAGTTCTTC CASSSGRASYNEQFF
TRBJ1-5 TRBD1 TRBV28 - TGTGCCAGCAGGGAGGGGACAGATAGCAATCAGCCCCAGCATTTT CASREGTDSNQPQHF
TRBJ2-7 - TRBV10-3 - TGTGCCATCCGGGACAAGATCTACGAGCAGTACTTC CAIRDKIYEQYF
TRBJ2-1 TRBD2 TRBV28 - TGTGCCAGCAGTTTATATGGTAACGGGAGGGGGAATGAGCAGTTCTTC CASSLYGNGRGNEQFF
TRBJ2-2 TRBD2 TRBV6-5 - TGTGCCAGCTCCAAGCGGGAGGGTACCGGGGAGCTGTTTTTT CASSKREGTGELFF
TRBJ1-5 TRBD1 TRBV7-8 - TGTGCCAGCAGCCCTAGGGGGCCATTGGAGCCCCAGCATTTT CASSPRGPLEPQHF
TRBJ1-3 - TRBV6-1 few TGTGCCAGCAGTGAAGGCAGGGCTGGAAACACCATATATTTT CASSEGRAGNTIYF
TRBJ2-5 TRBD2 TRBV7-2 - TGTGCCAGCAGCTTAAGGTTCCCGCTAGCGGAGTACCAAGAGACCCAGTACTTC CASSLRFPLAEYQETQYF
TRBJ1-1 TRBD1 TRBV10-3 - TGTGCCATCAGTAGCACAGGGGGGATCACTGAAGCTTTCTTT CAISSTGGITEAFF
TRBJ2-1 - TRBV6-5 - TGTGCCAGCAGGCGGGGCAAAAGCTCCTACAATGAGCAGTTCTTC CASRRGKSSYNEQFF
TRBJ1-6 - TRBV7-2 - TGTGCCAGCAGCCGTGGACAAACCTATAATTCACCCCTCCACTTT CASSRGQTYNSPLHF
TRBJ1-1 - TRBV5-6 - TGTGCCAGCAAAGACAGCTTGAACACTGAAGCTTTCTTT CASKDSLNTEAFF
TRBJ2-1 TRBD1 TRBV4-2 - TGTGCCAGCAGCCAATGGGACAGGGGTCGCAATGAGCAGTTCTTC CASSQWDRGRNEQFF
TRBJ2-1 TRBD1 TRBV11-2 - TGTGCCAGCAGCTTGAGGGGACAGGTCAATGAGCAGTTCTTC CASSLRGQVNEQFF
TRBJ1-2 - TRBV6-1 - TGTGCCAGCAGTGAATATCAGGGGAGAGGCTACACCTTC CASSEYQGRGYTF
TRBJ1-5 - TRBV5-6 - TGTGCCAGCAGCTGGGGGGGTGACAATCAGCCCCAGCATTTT CASSWGGDNQPQHF
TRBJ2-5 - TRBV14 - TGTGCCAGCAGCCAGGGAAGGGGGACCCAGTACTTC CASSQGRGTQYF
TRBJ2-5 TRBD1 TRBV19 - TGTGCCAGTAGCTCTCAGGGGGCGGGGGAGACCCAGTACTTC CASSSQGAGETQYF
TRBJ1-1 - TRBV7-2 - TGTGCCAGCAGCTTATGGAGGTTTAACACTGAAGCTTTCTTT CASSLWRFNTEAFF
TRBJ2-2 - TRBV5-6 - TGTGCCAGCAGCTTGTCGAGGCGGCAGGGTTACACCGGGGAGCTGTTTTTT CASSLSRRQGYTGELFF
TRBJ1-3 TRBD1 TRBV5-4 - TGTGCCAGCAGCTTGGGTCAGGGGGCTGACACCATATATTTT CASSLGQGADTIYF
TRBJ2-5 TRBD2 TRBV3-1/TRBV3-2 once TGTGCCAGCAGCCAGGGACTAGCGGGAGGTGAGACCCAGTACTTC CASSQGLAGGETQYF
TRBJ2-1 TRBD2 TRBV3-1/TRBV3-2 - TGTGCCAGCACCCGCATTAGATCCGGGACTAGCGGGAGGAATGAGCAGTTCTTC CASTRIRSGTSGRNEQFF
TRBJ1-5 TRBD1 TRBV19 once TGTGCCAGTAGTATAAGGGGGCGACAGCCCCAGCATTTT CASSIRGRQPQHF
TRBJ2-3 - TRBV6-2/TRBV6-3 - TGTGCCAGCAGTTCATCGACTACCCGCACAGATACGCAGTATTTT CASSSSTTRTDTQYF
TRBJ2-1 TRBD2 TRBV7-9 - TGTGCCAGCAGGAAGACTAGCGGGAGTCCGAACAATGAGCAGTTCTTC CASRKTSGSPNNEQFF
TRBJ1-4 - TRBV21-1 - TGTGCCAGCAGCCCACAGCACTCTAATGAAAAACTGTTTTTT CASSPQHSNEKLFF
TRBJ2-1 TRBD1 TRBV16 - TGTGCCAGCAGCGCCAGACAGGGGTCCTCCTACAATGAGCAGTTCTTC CASSARQGSSYNEQFF
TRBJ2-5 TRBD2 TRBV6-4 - TGTGCCAGCAGGGGGGACAGCTCGGGACTAGCGGGACCCCAAGAGACCCAGTACTTC CASRGDSSGLAGPQETQYF
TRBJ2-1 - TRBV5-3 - TGTGCCAGAAGCTTGGGGGTTCGACAGTTTTACAATGAGCAGTTCTTC CARSLGVRQFYNEQFF
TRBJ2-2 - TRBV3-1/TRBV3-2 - TGTGCCAGCAAGCAAGGGGGTTACGACACCGGGGAGCTGTTTTTT CASKQGGYDTGELFF
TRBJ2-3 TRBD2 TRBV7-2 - TGTGCCAGCAGTCTAGCGGGAGTAGATACGCAGTATTTT CASSLAGVDTQYF
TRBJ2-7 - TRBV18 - TGTGCCAGCTCAGGAGCCTCAGGGAGGGAGCAGTACTTC CASSGASGREQYF
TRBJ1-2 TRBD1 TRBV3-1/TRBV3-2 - TGTGCCAGCAGCAGTGTCTCTGCGAGGGGGCGCGGCTATGGCTACACCTTC CASSSVSARGRGYGYTF
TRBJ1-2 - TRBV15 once TGTGCCACCAGCAGAGACATTAGACAGCTTAACTATGGCTACACCTTC CATSRDIRQLNYGYTF
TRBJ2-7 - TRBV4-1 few TGCGCCAGCAGCCAAGACGTGGCCAGGGTAAACGAGCAGTACTTC CASSQDVARVNEQYF
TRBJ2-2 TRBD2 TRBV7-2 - TGTGCCAGCAGCCCCTACTCTAGCGGGAGGCTCACCGGGGAGCTGTTTTTT CASSPYSSGRLTGELFF